The 2 T cell receptor beta chains listed next were all sequenced from one sample in a study of cytomegalovirus exposure and HLA in healthy donors. Sequencing was performed with immunoSEQ multiplex PCR; in TCRdb, only in-frame clones are kept and a portion is missing. Counted here are about 130,000 clones, roughly 89% occurring once; the ten biggest clones make up more than 0.95%. The specimen sequenced was PBMCs. These receptor sequences come from a woman between 18 and 29 years old in good health and CMV-seronegative.

This chain links TRBV2 with TRBJ2-7, with D maybe TRBD2 (6 bases). V lost 6 bases and J lost 4, with 10 bases in between. Germline V gene sequence: CDR1 SNHLY, CDR2 FYNNEI. This CDR3 is 12 amino acids long. The CDR3 spells CASRKEGYEQYF. The CDR3 DNA sequence: TGTGCCAGCAGGAAGGAGGGGTACGAGCAGTACTTC.

The chain couples TRBV6-5 to TRBJ2-4; D uncertain. V was cut by 2 bases and J by 3 bases, with 11 bases left in between. CDR1 and CDR2 (germline): MNHEY, SVGAGI. The CDR3 contains 15 residues. The CDR3 region is CASSYRASGKNIQYF. CDR3 nucleotides: TGTGCCAGCAGTTACCGAGCAAGTGGCAAAAACATTCAGTACTTC.